This record covers a single TCR beta chain. Its target is unknown. TCRdb's table, derived via immunoSEQ multiplex PCR, lists solely in-frame clones and lacks some. This table holds 120,000 or so clones, roughly 91% found once. This entry is derived from a study of T cell responses to AZD1222 COVID-19 vaccine. Study-wide results and limits: It should be noted that donors were predominantly white British and more often female, and clonal diversity was possibly underestimated. When two AZD1222 doses had been given, Spike-specific TCR breadth and depth rose. Researchers took repertoire samples only after the peak T cell response had come. Per reports, nearly half of all spike-specific TCRs target regions that are unmutated in variants.

Trimming pared 5 bases from V and 0 bases from J, leaving 6 bases between. There are 13 residues in the CDR3. The sample consisted of peripheral blood, taken on day 0 of AZD1222 vaccination. The receptor was isolated from an adult in good health. The chain recombines TRBV12-3 or TRBV12-4 with TRBJ2-3; D is undetermined. Here the CDR3 DNA reads TGTGCCAGCAGTGTTGCTAGCACAGATACGCAGTATTTT. Protein sequence: CASSVASTDTQYF.